Each of the 10 T cell receptor beta chains below was sequenced from the same sample in a study of blood T cell repertoires in COVID-19. Clones were sequenced by immunoSEQ multiplex PCR, and TCRdb holds only the in-frame ones, with some missing. The top ten hold about 3.6% of the sample, which has around 260,000 clones, 70% to 90% seen once. Sequenced: peripheral blood. These TCRs come from a man younger than 30 with active or convalescent COVID-19.

The chain carries TRBV27 and TRBJ2-6; D is ambiguous. Germline assignment: CDR1 MNHEY and CDR2 SMNVEV (reference sequence). The CDR3 totals 16 residues. Trimming removed 3 bases at V and 0 bases at J, with 9 bases between. CDR3 sequence: CASSLLGSSGANVLTF. In DNA form, the CDR3 reads TGTGCCAGCAGTTTGTTGGGCAGCTCTGGGGCCAACGTCCTGACTTTC.

Remarks on this clone: This sample also contains other DNA sequences that code for the same CDR3. This sequence joins TRBV29-1 and TRBJ1-5, with TRBD1 as a possible D gene (6 bases). CDR3 length: 14 residues. Germline V CDR1 and CDR2: SQVTM, ANQGSEA. The ends were cut back, 7 bases at V and 5 bases at J, with 18 bases in the middle. The CDR3 protein is CSATGGGVDQPQHF. CDR3 coding DNA: TGCAGCGCCACAGGAGGGGGGGTCGATCAGCCCCAGCATTTT.

This clone has just one count. The chain links TRBV6-2 or TRBV6-3 to TRBJ2-5; TRBD1 matches 7 bases. V dropped 6 bases and J dropped 2; count of bases not matched to a gene: 9. In germline, CDR1 is MNHEY, CDR2 SVGEGT. CDR3 length: 15 residues. The CDR3 reads CASSPGGREQETQYF. As DNA, the CDR3 is TGTGCCAGCAGCCCAGGGGGTAGGGAGCAAGAGACCCAGTACTTC.

The V gene is TRBV6-5, the J gene TRBJ1-1, with D unclear. Trimming took off 5 bases at V and 1 base at J, with 11 bases between the two ends. CDR3 length: 14 amino acids. The germline CDR1 and CDR2 sequences are MNHEY and SVGAGI. The CDR3 region is CASSPRPGNTEAFF. The CDR3 coding sequence is TGTGCCAGCAGTCCTCGCCCGGGGAACACTGAAGCTTTCTTT.

This clone was recorded many times. V gene TRBV6-1 combines with J gene TRBJ2-7; 12 nucleotides match TRBD2. The CDR3 covers 15 residues. With V trimmed by 2 bases and J by 4 bases, 3 bases remained unmatched. The V gene's germline CDR1 is MNHNS and CDR2 SASEGT. The CDR3 DNA reads TGTGCCAGCAGTGAACAGACTAGCGGGAGTTACGAGCAGTACTTC. This sequence encodes CASSEQTSGSYEQYF.

The chain employs TRBV18 and TRBJ1-1; D possibly corresponds to TRBD1 (5 bases). Germline V gene lookup returns CDR1 KGHSH and CDR2 LQKENI. The CDR3 consists of 16 residues. V lost 8 bases, J lost 0 bases, and 19 bases lay in between. The CDR3 sequence: CASGPFGHLMNTEAFF. The DNA of the CDR3 is TGTGCCAGCGGTCCCTTCGGACACCTCATGAACACTGAAGCTTTCTTT.

The genes are TRBV7-2 and TRBJ1-6; D possibly corresponds to TRBD1 (6 bases). The germline gives CDR1 SGHTA, CDR2 FQGNSA. The CDR3 contains 15 residues. Trimming pared 5 bases from V and 9 bases from J, leaving 17 bases between. The CDR3 DNA is TGTGCCAGCAGCCAGGGGACGCCTCGGGGTTCACCCCTCCACTTT. The encoded protein is CASSQGTPRGSPLHF.

This chain joins TRBV21-1 and TRBJ1-2; the listed D gene, TRBD1, was not tested against the DNA. TRBV21-1 is noted as a pseudogene. The CDR3 has 13 residues. CDR3 region: CASPIGAHDGYTF. In DNA form, the CDR3 reads TGTGCCAGCCCTATAGGGGCCCATGATGGCTACACCTTC.

V gene TRBV3-1 (or the pseudogene TRBV3-2) combines with J gene TRBJ2-7; weak D call: TRBD1 (5 bases). The CDR3 covers 12 residues. V lost 8 bases and J lost 6, with 14 bases in between. The germline gives CDR1 LGHDT, CDR2 YNNKEL (reference sequence). The CDR3 coding sequence is TGTGCCAGCGGGGCAGGGAATAGCGAGCAGTACTTC. Translated: CASGAGNSEQYF.

The gene calls are TRBV6-5 and TRBJ1-5, with no clear D. The CDR3 length is 13 residues. Germline V lookup: CDR1 MNHEY, CDR2 SVGAGI. V lost 7 bases to trimming and J lost 2 bases, with 9 bases between them. CDR3: CASKEVGNQPQHF. In nucleotides, the CDR3 is TGTGCCAGCAAGGAGGTAGGCAATCAGCCCCAGCATTTT.